The next 25 T cell receptor beta chains were all read from a single sample in a study of Ad26.COV2.S vaccination and SARS-CoV-2 variants. Using immunoSEQ multiplex PCR, the repertoire was profiled, and TCRdb retains in-frame clones only, with some absent. The data contain a few hundred thousand clones, 85% to 90% of them seen just once; the ten biggest clones take up about 5.4%. Treatment indicated: around 19 received Ad26.COV2.S at low or high dose, single or two shots; 5 received placebo; per-sample allocation not given. The investigators took samples on day 63 after the first vaccine or placebo injection. The material sequenced was peripheral blood, taken in a trial of Ad26.COV2.S vaccine versus placebo. All receptors come from a person aged 18-65 years who received the Ad26.COV2.S COVID-19 vaccine or a placebo.

This clone was seen a single time. CDR3: CASSPRTAGPGELFF. CDR3 in DNA: TGTGCCAGCTCACCACGGACCGCGGGACCCGGGGAGCTGTTTTTT. The rearrangement links TRBV18 to TRBJ2-2; D might be TRBD2 (6 bases). The CDR3 has 15 amino acids. The V end lost 1 base, the J end lost 6 bases, and 12 bases lay between the germline ends. Germline loops: CDR1 KGHSH, CDR2 LQKENI.

V is TRBV3-1 (or the pseudogene TRBV3-2) and J is TRBJ1-3; D gene unclear. The CDR3 extends over 13 amino acids. From germline, CDR1 is LGHDT and CDR2 YNNKEL (reference sequence). V gave up 8 bases and J gave up 0 bases, with 8 bases separating them. CDR3 protein: CASRVSSGNTIYF. CDR3 nucleotide sequence: TGTGCCAGCCGAGTTTCCTCTGGAAACACCATATATTTT.

This chain links TRBV5-4 with TRBJ2-7; TRBD1 or TRBD2 may be the D gene (5 bases each). This CDR3 comprises 14 residues. Per the germline V gene, CDR1 is SGHNT and CDR2 is YYREEE (reference sequence). V lost 4 bases and J 2 bases, leaving 13 bases between the germline ends. CDR3 sequence (DNA): TGTGCCAGCAGCCGGGGACCCCTAGCCTACGAGCAGTACGTC. Its protein product is CASSRGPLAYEQYV.

The genes are TRBV12-3 or TRBV12-4 and TRBJ2-1, with unresolved D. The CDR3 length is 12 residues. V lost 7 bases, J lost 5 bases, and 9 bases lay in between. The CDR3 nucleotides are TGTGCCAGCAAGACCCAGAACAATGAGCAGTTCTTC. Translation: CASKTQNNEQFF.

The genes are TRBV18 and TRBJ1-5; no definite D call. The germline V and J ends were trimmed by 5 bases and 2 bases, with 4 bases remaining between them. This CDR3 has 12 residues. Germline CDR1 is KGHSH and CDR2 is LQKENI. The chain's CDR3 is CASSEGNQPQHF. CDR3 in DNA: TGTGCCAGCTCAGAGGGCAATCAGCCCCAGCATTTT.

This chain uses TRBV2 with TRBJ2-7, with D unclear. Germline loops: CDR1 SNHLY, CDR2 FYNNEI. The CDR3 sequence is 11 residues long. Trimming took 5 bases from V and 2 from J, leaving 4 bases between them. DNA for the CDR3: TGTGCCAGCAGTAAGGCCTACGAGCAGTACTTC. Translation: CASSKAYEQYF.

The chain joins TRBV11-3 to TRBJ2-2; the D gene is possibly TRBD1 (5 bases). Trimming left V 1 base short and J 5 bases short, with 11 bases between. CDR1 SGHNT and CDR2 YENEEA come from the germline V gene. There are 15 residues in the CDR3. The chain's CDR3 is CASSLGDSLTGELFF. Here the CDR3 DNA reads TGTGCCAGCAGCTTAGGTGACAGCTTGACCGGGGAGCTGTTTTTT.

The chain is built from TRBV23-1 and TRBJ1-1; 7 nucleotides line up with TRBD1. TRBV23-1 is assigned to the ORF class and has an uncertain function. CDR3 size: 16 residues. With V trimmed by 3 bases and J by 4 bases, 11 bases remained unmatched. The CDR3 loop reads CASSHTRDRVSTEAFF. The CDR3 DNA reads TGCGCCAGCAGTCATACTCGAGACAGGGTTTCCACTGAAGCTTTCTTT.

V is TRBV4-1 and J is TRBJ2-3; 16 bases match TRBD2. Germline V gives CDR1 MGHRA, CDR2 YSYEKL. CDR3 size: 15 residues. Losses at the gene ends were 3 bases for V and 8 bases for J; bases not matched to a gene: 2. The CDR3 protein is CASSQGTSGGGTQYF. DNA of the CDR3: TGCGCCAGCAGCCAGGGGACTAGCGGGGGGGGTACGCAGTATTTT.

The chain uses TRBV6-2 or TRBV6-3 and TRBJ1-1; 7 bases line up with TRBD1. The CDR3 extends over 16 amino acids. The junction had 6 bases not matched to a gene; V was cut back by 2 bases and J by 0 bases. CDR1 is MNHEY and CDR2 is SVGEGT in the germline V gene. In nucleotides, the CDR3 is TGTGCCAGCAGTTACGAGTTGGACAGGTTGAACACTGAAGCTTTCTTT. It yields the protein CASSYELDRLNTEAFF.

V and J are TRBV5-6 and TRBJ1-2; 8 nucleotides align to TRBD1. V lost 2 bases to trimming and J lost 6 bases; unmatched junction nucleotides: 12. CDR3 length: 16 amino acids. Germline V CDR1 and CDR2: SGHDT, YYEEEE. CDR3 bases: TGTGCCAGCAGCTTTCAAACAGGGGGTTACTACGATGGCTACACCTTC. It yields the protein CASSFQTGGYYDGYTF.

This clone has only a few counts. The chain couples TRBV27 to TRBJ1-1; D remains unclear. The CDR3 extends over 14 amino acids. The germline V and J ends were trimmed by 6 bases and 1 base, with 12 bases remaining between them. Germline V gene lookup returns CDR1 MNHEY and CDR2 SMNVEV (reference sequence). DNA for the CDR3: TGTGCCAGCAGCCTTTTTGGGCCGAACACTGAAGCTTTCTTT. Its protein product is CASSLFGPNTEAFF.

The chain couples TRBV7-6 to TRBJ1-4; 10 positions agree with TRBD1. Losses at the gene ends were 2 bases for V and 11 bases for J; bases not matched to a gene: 14. CDR1 is SGHVS and CDR2 is FNYEAQ in the germline V gene. The length of the CDR3 is 17 residues. The DNA of the CDR3 is TGTGCCAGCAGCTTACTTAAGGGGACAGGGGAGAAATGGAAACTGTTTTTT. Translating gives CASSLLKGTGEKWKLFF.

The chain links TRBV5-4 to TRBJ2-3; 9 bases agree with TRBD2. CDR1 SGHNT and CDR2 YYREEE come from the germline V gene (reference sequence). CDR3 length: 16 residues. V lost 1 base, J lost 5 bases, and 8 bases stayed unmatched. This CDR3 is CASSLLAGGPGDTQYF. Here the CDR3 DNA reads TGTGCCAGCAGCTTGTTGGCGGGAGGGCCTGGAGATACGCAGTATTTT.

The chain combines TRBV19 with TRBJ1-2, with a weak D call TRBD1 (6 bases). The CDR3 contains 13 residues. Trimming removed 8 bases at V and 4 bases at J, with 14 bases between. CDR1 and CDR2 from the germline V gene are LNHDA and SQIVND (reference sequence). The CDR3 bases are TGTGCCAGTCATTCCCCAGGGGCCTATGGCTACACCTTC. The encoded protein is CASHSPGAYGYTF.

CDR3 DNA: TGTGCCAGCAGCTTGAGTCAGGGTGTGTGGAATTCACCCCTCCACTTT. As protein: CASSLSQGVWNSPLHF. This chain connects TRBV5-6 to TRBJ1-6; tentatively, D is TRBD1 (5 bases). The CDR3 loop spans 16 amino acids. Germline V gene lookup returns CDR1 SGHDT and CDR2 YYEEEE. With 1 base removed from V and 7 bases from J, the gap between germline ends came to 15 bases.

The chain's CDR3 is CASSLDSIDGYTF. CDR3 in DNA: TGTGCCAGCAGCTTGGACAGTATCGATGGCTACACCTTC. The chain couples TRBV11-3 to TRBJ1-2; maybe TRBD1 (6 bases). Germline CDR1 is SGHNT and CDR2 is YENEEA. The CDR3 contains 13 residues. V was shortened by 3 bases and J by 6 bases, with 11 bases between the two germline ends.

The chain has TRBV6-5 and TRBJ1-2, with 9 bases fitting TRBD1. J lost 7 bases, V lost 6 bases, and 9 bases had no gene match. CDR1 and CDR2 from the germline V gene are MNHEY and SVGAGI. The CDR3 has 14 residues. CDR3 loop: CASSRTGAGSGYTF. The DNA for the CDR3 is TGTGCCAGCAGCAGGACAGGGGCTGGAAGTGGCTACACCTTC.

The chain is built from TRBV19 and TRBJ1-2; no clear D gene. This CDR3 is 16 amino acids long. V was shortened by 1 base and J by 6 bases, with 18 bases between the two germline ends. Germline V gives CDR1 LNHDA, CDR2 SQIVND (reference sequence). This chain's CDR3 is CASSIADETSVHGYTF. In DNA form, the CDR3 reads TGTGCCAGTAGTATAGCGGACGAGACGTCGGTTCATGGCTACACCTTC.

This clone was found a few times. The chain employs TRBV2 and TRBJ2-1; the D is unclear. Trimming shortened V by 7 bases and J by 2 bases, and 9 bases separated the two germline ends. The germline CDR1 and CDR2 sequences are SNHLY and FYNNEI. The CDR3 loop spans 13 amino acids. DNA of the CDR3: TGTGCCAGCACCTCCGGCCCCTACAATGAGCAGTTCTTC. Translating it yields CASTSGPYNEQFF.

The V call is TRBV6-5, the J call TRBJ1-5; TRBD1 is a possible D gene (5 bases). V shed 4 bases and J shed 0 bases, with 10 bases lying between them. CDR1 is MNHEY, CDR2 SVGAGI, per germline. The CDR3 is made up of 15 amino acids. CDR3 DNA sequence: TGTGCCAGCAGTTGGGACCTCAATAGCAATCAGCCCCAGCATTTT. Translating it yields CASSWDLNSNQPQHF.

The CDR3 loop is CASSQGVAYEQFF. The CDR3, as DNA: TGCGCCAGCAGCCAAGGGGTAGCATATGAGCAGTTCTTC. The chain has TRBV4-3 and TRBJ2-1; D uncertain. CDR1 LGHNA and CDR2 YSLEER come from the germline V gene. This CDR3 region has 13 residues. V was clipped by 1 base and J by 8 bases, with 9 bases between them.

V is TRBV3-1 (or the pseudogene TRBV3-2) and J is TRBJ2-3; 7 bases are shared with TRBD2. The CDR3 consists of 13 residues. V trimming: 5 bases; J trimming: 4 bases; junction bases outside the gene matches: 3. Germline CDR1 is LGHDT and CDR2 is YNNKEL (reference sequence). The DNA for the CDR3 is TGTGCCAGCAGCTCTGCGGGGGCAGATACGCAGTATTTT. Translating it yields CASSSAGADTQYF.

The J gene is TRBJ2-3, the V gene TRBV9; 9 positions match TRBD2. The germline V gene has CDR1 SGDLS and CDR2 YYNGEE. This CDR3 has 15 amino acids. V was clipped by 0 bases and J by 4 bases; unmatched bases: 3. The chain's CDR3 is CASSVGAGGPDTQYF. The CDR3, as DNA: TGTGCCAGCAGCGTAGGGGCGGGGGGGCCAGATACGCAGTATTTT. Combining the CDR3 with reference TRBV9 and TRBJ2-3 gives the whole variable domain DSGVTQTPKHLITATGQRVTLRCSPRSGDLSVYWYQQSLDQGLQFLIQYYNGEERAKGNILERFSAQQFPDLHSELNLSSLELGDSALYFCASSVGAGGPDTQYFGPGTRLTVL.

The chain links TRBV29-1 to TRBJ1-1, with TRBD1 matching over 9 bases. The CDR3 runs 17 residues. Germline values: CDR1 SQVTM, CDR2 ANQGSEA. With 6 bases clipped from V and 5 bases from J, the junction kept 19 bases outside the gene matches. In DNA, the CDR3 is TGCAGCGTGGCCCCCGGGACAGGGATGTCACTCATGACTGAAGCTTTCTTT. Protein product: CSVAPGTGMSLMTEAFF.